This entry concerns a single TCR beta chain. This sample is drawn from a study of cytotoxic CD8 clonotypes in ibrutinib-treated CLL. This CDR3 has 14 amino acids. Germline loops: CDR1 SGHTA, CDR2 FQGTGA. Trimming pared 3 bases from V and 2 bases from J, leaving 9 bases between. Repertoires were generated with immunoSEQ multiplex PCR, while TCRdb's copy carries only in-frame clones and drops some. The sample records some 160,000 clones, roughly 80% being singletons. The receptor comes from a human donor with chronic lymphocytic leukemia. V usage is TRBV7-3 and J usage is TRBJ2-3; no firm D call. Specimen: PBMCs, collected after 12 months of ibrutinib treatment. The CDR3 sequence: CASSFTHTTDTQYF. DNA for the CDR3: TGTGCCAGCAGCTTTACCCACACCACAGATACGCAGTATTTT.